The 28 T cell receptor beta chains below all came from one sample that was sequenced in a study of T-cell reconstitution after alpha-beta-depleted transplantation in children. The authors prepared the TCRbeta library with unique molecular identifiers. TCRdb passed the PCR reads through MiXCR, listing each CDR3 protein once. The sample holds some 290,000 distinct CDR3 sequences, around 25% seen once. The sequenced sample was PBMCs, mostly from graft donor cells, obtained 180 days after TCRalphabeta/CD19-depleted stem cell transplant. The receptors stem from a male patient between 10 and 17 years old who had a stem cell transplant for acute lymphoblastic leukemia, so the T cells may come from the graft donor.

This clonotype came up a few times. The J gene is TRBJ2-7, the V gene TRBV27; D ambiguous. Germline V gene data show CDR1 as MNHEY and CDR2 as SMNVEV (reference sequence). This CDR3 region has 15 residues. Trimming left V 0 bases short and J 0 bases short, with 9 bases between. The CDR3 coding sequence is TGTGCCAGCAGTTTATCGTTCGGCGGCTCCTACGAGCAGTACTTC. Its translation is CASSLSFGGSYEQYF.

This clonotype has more than one count but fewer than ten. The rearrangement links TRBV27 to TRBJ2-2, with D tentatively TRBD2 (7 bases). The V and J ends lost 7 bases and 7 bases respectively, with 13 bases between them. From germline, CDR1 is MNHEY and CDR2 SMNVEV (reference sequence). The CDR3 has 13 amino acids. CDR3 residues: CASTGGGGGELFF. CDR3 bases: TGTGCCAGCACCGGGGGAGGGGGCGGGGAGCTGTTTTTT.

CDR3 in DNA: TGTGCCAGCAGTTTACTAACAGAATACGAGCAGTACTTC. Translated, it gives CASSLLTEYEQYF. The chain links TRBV28 to TRBJ2-7, with unresolved D. This CDR3 contains 13 residues. V dropped 2 bases and J dropped 4 bases, with 9 bases sitting between them. Germline V gene lookup returns CDR1 MDHEN and CDR2 SYDVKM.

The chain combines TRBV7-3 with TRBJ2-3; 14 bases fit TRBD2. J was trimmed by 4 bases and V by 6 bases; bases with no gene match: 3. Germline V gene lookup returns CDR1 SGHTA and CDR2 FQGTGA. The CDR3 has 15 amino acids. CDR3 sequence: CASSWGLAGADTQYF. For the CDR3, the DNA is TGTGCCAGCAGTTGGGGACTAGCGGGAGCAGATACGCAGTATTTT.

This clonotype was seen a handful of times. The rearrangement uses TRBV29-1 and TRBJ2-3, with 11 bases that match TRBD2. This CDR3 has 19 residues. Germline loops: CDR1 SQVTM, CDR2 ANQGSEA. Unmatched junction bases numbered 16, after V lost 3 bases and J lost 2 bases. CDR3 in amino acids: CSVESVAGGRFSPTDTQYF. The CDR3 region has the DNA TGCAGCGTTGAGTCGGTAGCGGGAGGGAGGTTCTCGCCCACAGATACGCAGTATTTT.

The gene calls are TRBV5-1 and TRBJ1-2; unclear D gene. Germline loops: CDR1 SGHRS, CDR2 YFSETQ. V lost 0 bases and J 0 bases, leaving 9 bases between the germline ends. The CDR3 loop spans 15 amino acids. The CDR3 nucleotides read TGCGCCAGCAGCTTGGATGGGGTTTCTAACTATGGCTACACCTTC. It yields the protein CASSLDGVSNYGYTF. The whole variable domain, filled in from reference TRBV5-1 and TRBJ1-2, reads KAGVTQTPRYLIKTRGQQVTLSCSPISGHRSVSWYQQTPGQGLQFLFEYFSETQRNKGNFPGRFSGRQFSNSRSEMNVSTLELGDSALYLCASSLDGVSNYGYTFGSGTRLTVV.

The DNA of the CDR3 is TGCGCCAGCAGCCGGTTGGAGGGCTATGGCTACACCTTC. Its protein is CASSRLEGYGYTF. The J gene is TRBJ1-2, the V gene TRBV4-1; no reliable D call. This CDR3 has 13 residues. The germline V gene has CDR1 MGHRA and CDR2 YSYEKL. The V gene lost 4 bases and the J gene lost 4 bases, with 10 bases spanning the gap.

J is TRBJ2-1 and V is TRBV27; the match to TRBD2 covers 8 bases. CDR3 size: 14 residues. Looked up from germline, CDR1 is MNHEY and CDR2 is SMNVEV (reference sequence). V shed 2 bases and J 6 bases; nucleotides not matched to a gene: 3. CDR3 bases: TGTGCCAGCAGTTTACGGGCGGGAGGCAATGAGCAGTTCTTC. Encoded protein: CASSLRAGGNEQFF.

The V call is TRBV15, the J call TRBJ2-1; D gene ambiguous. The CDR3 covers 16 residues. Germline V gene data show CDR1 as LNHNV and CDR2 as YYDKDF (reference sequence). Deletions cut 0 bases from V and 6 bases from J, with 15 bases between. CDR3 in amino acids: CATSRERPFSPNEQFF. CDR3 coding DNA: TGTGCCACCAGCAGAGAACGACCCTTTTCCCCCAATGAGCAGTTCTTC. The entire variable domain, with the rest obtained from reference TRBV15 and TRBJ2-1, is as follows: DAMVIQNPRYQVTQFGKPVTLSCSQTLNHNVMYWYQQKSSQAPKLLFHYYDKDFNNEADTPDNFQSRRPNTSFCFLDIRSPGLGDTAMYLCATSRERPFSPNEQFFGPGTRLTVL.

The rearrangement joins TRBV6-5 to TRBJ1-5, with 12 bases lining up with TRBD1. The CDR3 loop spans 17 amino acids. Germline V gene lookup returns CDR1 MNHEY and CDR2 SVGAGI. Losses at the gene ends were 5 bases for V and 2 bases for J; bases not matched to a gene: 7. Here the CDR3 reads CASSHLGTGGRNQPQHF. CDR3 sequence (DNA): TGTGCCAGCAGTCACCTAGGGACAGGGGGCCGCAATCAGCCCCAGCATTTT.

Only a few counts were recorded for this clonotype. The chain links TRBV5-1 to TRBJ2-7, with 10 bases lining up with TRBD2. V was pared by 0 bases and J by 1 base, with 10 bases of the junction left unmatched. The V gene's germline CDR1 is SGHRS and CDR2 YFSETQ. The CDR3 has 18 residues. CDR3 DNA sequence: TGCGCCAGCAGCTTGGTTGGTGGTGGACTAGCGGTTTCCTACGAGCAGTACTTC. Its protein is CASSLVGGGLAVSYEQYF. The full variable domain, rest sourced from reference TRBV5-1 and TRBJ2-7, is KAGVTQTPRYLIKTRGQQVTLSCSPISGHRSVSWYQQTPGQGLQFLFEYFSETQRNKGNFPGRFSGRQFSNSRSEMNVSTLELGDSALYLCASSLVGGGLAVSYEQYFGPGTRLTVT.

The chain is built from TRBV5-1 and TRBJ2-3; the D is unclear. The V end lost 4 bases, the J end lost 6 bases, and 9 bases lay between the germline ends. Germline CDR1 and CDR2: SGHRS and YFSETQ. The CDR3 has 12 amino acids. CDR3 sequence: CASSLRRDTQYF. CDR3 nucleotide sequence: TGCGCCAGCAGCCTACGTAGGGATACGCAGTATTTT.

This clonotype was counted between two and nine times. V and J are TRBV5-6 and TRBJ1-6; D possibly corresponds to TRBD1 (5 bases). CDR1 and CDR2 from the germline V gene are SGHDT and YYEEEE. The V and J ends lost 0 bases and 14 bases respectively, with 12 bases between them. CDR3 length equals 13 residues. The CDR3 region is CASSLEGFRALHF. The CDR3 DNA sequence: TGTGCCAGCAGCTTGGAGGGGTTCCGGGCCCTCCACTTT.

The chain employs TRBV4-1 and TRBJ1-3; TRBD1 agrees at 8 bases. Germline trimming cut 0 bases from V and 4 bases from J; bases unmatched to any gene: 2. Germline CDR1 and CDR2: MGHRA and YSYEKL. CDR3 length equals 15 residues. The CDR3 DNA is TGCGCCAGCAGCCAAGACGACAGGGGAGGAAACACCATATATTTT. Its protein product is CASSQDDRGGNTIYF.

The V and J genes are TRBV7-3 and TRBJ2-3, with TRBD2 matching 8 bases. V lost 2 bases and J lost 2; bases outside the gene matches: 9. This CDR3 is 17 amino acids long. Germline lookup yields CDR1 SGHTA and CDR2 FQGTGA. The CDR3 region has the DNA TGTGCCAGCAGCTTAGTCCCAGGCGGGAGGACCACAGATACGCAGTATTTT. Translated: CASSLVPGGRTTDTQYF.

The chain combines TRBV9 with TRBJ1-2; no definite D call. Trimming stripped 2 bases from V and 5 bases from J, with 13 bases between. The length of the CDR3 is 14 residues. Germline CDR1 is SGDLS and CDR2 is YYNGEE. The DNA of the CDR3 is TGTGCCAGCAGCGTCGGACGGGCGTTTTATGGCTACACCTTC. It translates to CASSVGRAFYGYTF. Drawing the rest from reference TRBV9 and TRBJ1-2, the complete variable domain is DSGVTQTPKHLITATGQRVTLRCSPRSGDLSVYWYQQSLDQGLQFLIQYYNGEERAKGNILERFSAQQFPDLHSELNLSSLELGDSALYFCASSVGRAFYGYTFGSGTRLTVV.

This rearrangement joins TRBV12-3 or TRBV12-4 to TRBJ1-1, with 7 bases matching TRBD1. This CDR3 has 15 amino acids. V was clipped by 4 bases and J by 1 base; unmatched bases: 6. CDR3 in amino acids: CASSYLGQPNTEAFF. The CDR3 DNA reads as TGTGCCAGCAGTTACCTGGGACAGCCGAACACTGAAGCTTTCTTT.

This clonotype was seen only a few times. The J gene is TRBJ2-1, the V gene TRBV11-2, with TRBD2 matching over 9 bases. This CDR3 comprises 17 residues. V lost 3 bases, J lost 14 bases, and 20 bases stayed unmatched. From germline, CDR1 is SGHAT and CDR2 FQNNGV. CDR3 nucleotides: TGTGCCAGCAGCTTCCCCGGCGGGACTAGCCTTCTACAAGGCGAGTTCTTC. Its protein product is CASSFPGGTSLLQGEFF.

This chain links TRBV18 with TRBJ2-3, with 9 bases identical to TRBD2. V lost 3 bases, J lost 4 bases, and 8 bases stayed unmatched. There are 16 residues in the CDR3. The germline V gene has CDR1 KGHSH and CDR2 LQKENI. CDR3 sequence reads: CASSPFSGRAPDTQYF. CDR3 sequence (DNA): TGTGCCAGCTCACCTTTTAGCGGGAGAGCACCAGATACGCAGTATTTT.

This clonotype was detected only a few times. The chain recombines TRBV5-1 with TRBJ2-7, with 10 bases identical to TRBD2. CDR3 size: 15 residues. Germline V CDR1 and CDR2: SGHRS, YFSETQ. The V gene end was trimmed by 6 bases and the J gene end by 1 base; junction bases not matched to a gene: 7. The CDR3 reads CASTLLTSGSYEQYF. The CDR3 nucleotides read TGCGCCAGCACCCTACTGACTAGCGGGTCCTACGAGCAGTACTTC. Complete variable domain (other parts from reference TRBV5-1 and TRBJ2-7): KAGVTQTPRYLIKTRGQQVTLSCSPISGHRSVSWYQQTPGQGLQFLFEYFSETQRNKGNFPGRFSGRQFSNSRSEMNVSTLELGDSALYLCASTLLTSGSYEQYFGPGTRLTVT.

This clonotype was detected ten times or more. This chain connects TRBV5-1 to TRBJ2-1, with 12 bases matching TRBD2. This CDR3 is 15 amino acids long. Germline V CDR1 and CDR2: SGHRS, YFSETQ. V lost 4 bases and J lost 3; bases outside the gene matches: 2. CDR3 coding DNA: TGCGCCAGCAGCCTAGCGGGAGGGCGCTACAATGAGCAGTTCTTC. As protein: CASSLAGGRYNEQFF.

The chain combines TRBV6-5 with TRBJ2-7; D gene ambiguous. The germline gives CDR1 MNHEY, CDR2 SVGAGI. Trimming stripped 0 bases from V and 1 base from J, with 4 bases between. The CDR3 sequence is 13 residues long. In nucleotides, the CDR3 is TGTGCCAGCAGTTACTCGCAGTCCTACGAGCAGTACTTC. This codes for CASSYSQSYEQYF.

This clonotype has more than one count but fewer than ten. The chain carries TRBV7-3 and TRBJ2-3; no clear D. V was cut by 2 bases and J by 4 bases, with 10 bases left in between. The V gene's germline CDR1 is SGHTA and CDR2 FQGTGA. The CDR3 is made up of 14 amino acids. Written as DNA, the CDR3 is TGTGCCAGCAGCTTAGGTCTGTTGGCAGATACGCAGTATTTT. It is translated as CASSLGLLADTQYF.

The rearrangement links TRBV20-1 to TRBJ1-3; D may be TRBD1 (5 bases). Trimming removed 0 bases from V and 0 bases from J, with 15 bases in between. The germline V gene encodes CDR1 DFQATT and CDR2 SNEGSKA (reference sequence). The CDR3 has 17 residues. The CDR3 protein is CSARDLGPTISGNTIYF. The CDR3 DNA follows: TGCAGTGCTAGAGATCTGGGACCCACCATCTCTGGAAACACCATATATTTT.

CDR3 DNA sequence: TGCGCCAGCAGCTCAGTAGGCGGGACTGGGGTTAAGAATGAGCAGTTCTTC. Translating gives CASSSVGGTGVKNEQFF. V is TRBV5-1 and J is TRBJ2-1; TRBD2 is a possible D gene (6 bases). Germline assignment: CDR1 SGHRS and CDR2 YFSETQ. Deletions cut 3 bases from V and 7 bases from J, with 23 bases between. The CDR3 runs to 17 residues.

The chain uses TRBV18 and TRBJ2-7; D not certain. There are 14 residues in the CDR3. Germline values: CDR1 KGHSH, CDR2 LQKENI. The ends were cut back, 2 bases at V and 0 bases at J, with 8 bases in the middle. The CDR3 DNA sequence: TGTGCCAGCTCACCAGGGATCTCCTCCTACGAGCAGTACTTC. This encodes CASSPGISSYEQYF.

The sample holds a few counts of this clonotype. CDR3 sequence (DNA): TGTGCCAGCAGTTACACAGGGGAGAACAATGAGCAGTTCTTC. It yields the protein CASSYTGENNEQFF. This chain links TRBV12-3 or TRBV12-4 with TRBJ2-1; 7 nucleotides agree with TRBD1. The CDR3 contains 14 residues. V was clipped by 4 bases and J by 5 bases; unmatched bases: 5.

As for this clonotype: Compared with germline, one end of the junction differs, possibly owing to a read error. The rearrangement joins TRBV19 to TRBJ1-2; TRBD1 aligns across 9 bases. The CDR3 contains 15 residues. Germline CDR1 and CDR2: LNHDA and SQIVND (reference sequence). The CDR3 sequence is CASGIVGTGFYGYTF. The CDR3 DNA reads as TGTGCCAGTGGTATCGTCGGGACAGGGTTCTATGGCTACACCTTC.